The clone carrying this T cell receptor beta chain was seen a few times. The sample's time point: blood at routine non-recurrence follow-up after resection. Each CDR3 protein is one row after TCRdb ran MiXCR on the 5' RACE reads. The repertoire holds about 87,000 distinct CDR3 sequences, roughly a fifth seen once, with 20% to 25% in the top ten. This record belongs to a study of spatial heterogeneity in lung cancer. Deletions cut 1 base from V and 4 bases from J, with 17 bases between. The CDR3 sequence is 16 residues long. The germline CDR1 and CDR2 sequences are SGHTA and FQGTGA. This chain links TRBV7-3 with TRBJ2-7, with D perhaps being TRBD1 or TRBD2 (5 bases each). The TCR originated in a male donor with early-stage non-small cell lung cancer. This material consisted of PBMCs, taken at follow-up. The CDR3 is CASSLKHSQGAYEQYF. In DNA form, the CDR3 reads TGTGCCAGCAGCTTAAAGCACAGTCAGGGAGCTTACGAGCAGTACTTC.